This is a list of T cell receptor beta chains from one sample in a study of T cell responses to AZD1222 COVID-19 vaccine. Sequencing was performed with immunoSEQ multiplex PCR; in TCRdb, only in-frame clones are kept and a portion is missing. The sample consists of approximately 150,000 clones, roughly 92% of them appearing once. Sequencing used peripheral blood, obtained on day 0 of AZD1222 vaccination. The receptors originated from an adult in good health. CDR3s include the opening cysteine and the closing phenylalanine or tryptophan. D genes are given only for firm matches. Clone sizes are given selectively: once, few, many, or a class where the clone is expanded.

V gene: TRBV6-5; D gene: TRBD1; clone size: NA; J gene: TRBJ1-1; CDR3 protein: CASRGQAMNTEAFF; CDR3 DNA: TGTGCCAGCAGGGGACAGGCTATGAACACTGAAGCTTTCTTT
V gene: TRBV27; D gene: NA; clone size: NA; J gene: TRBJ1-6; CDR3 protein: CASSFGQNNSPLHF; CDR3 DNA: TGTGCCAGCAGTTTTGGCCAGAACAATTCACCCCTCCACTTT
V gene: TRBV29-1; D gene: NA; clone size: once; J gene: TRBJ1-1; CDR3 protein: CSVGVGSTTEAFF; CDR3 DNA: TGCAGCGTTGGGGTTGGGTCGACCACTGAAGCTTTCTTT
V gene: TRBV6-5; D gene: TRBD1; clone size: NA; J gene: TRBJ1-5; CDR3 protein: CASRTTGPPFKHF; CDR3 DNA: TGTGCCAGCAGAACGACAGGGCCCCCGTTCAAGCATTTT
V gene: TRBV19; D gene: TRBD1; clone size: NA; J gene: TRBJ1-5; CDR3 protein: CASSIYGTGVNQPQHF; CDR3 DNA: TGTGCCAGTAGTATATACGGGACAGGCGTCAATCAGCCCCAGCATTTT
V gene: TRBV30; D gene: TRBD1; clone size: NA; J gene: TRBJ1-6; CDR3 protein: CAWSADRVSPLHF; CDR3 DNA: TGTGCCTGGAGTGCGGACAGGGTTTCACCCCTCCACTTT
V gene: TRBV29-1; D gene: TRBD2; clone size: NA; J gene: TRBJ2-2; CDR3 protein: CSVSGRVNTGELFF; CDR3 DNA: TGCAGCGTTAGCGGGAGGGTGAACACCGGGGAGCTATTTTTT
V gene: TRBV21-1; D gene: NA; clone size: NA; J gene: TRBJ2-3; CDR3 protein: CASSKAGQRKSGNTQYF; CDR3 DNA: TGTGCCAGCAGCAAAGCAGGTCAGCGAAAATCGGGAAATACGCAGTATTTT
V gene: TRBV7-9; D gene: TRBD1; clone size: NA; J gene: TRBJ2-1; CDR3 protein: CASSPSPGTASNEQFF; CDR3 DNA: TGTGCCAGCAGCCCCTCCCCCGGGACAGCTTCCAATGAGCAGTTCTTC
V gene: TRBV4-2; D gene: TRBD1; clone size: NA; J gene: TRBJ2-7; CDR3 protein: CASSHRTGDSYEQYF; CDR3 DNA: TGTGCCAGCAGCCACAGGACAGGGGATTCCTACGAGCAGTACTTC
V gene: TRBV6-5; D gene: NA; clone size: once; J gene: TRBJ1-2; CDR3 protein: CASNPDSDYGYTF; CDR3 DNA: TGTGCCAGCAACCCGGACAGTGACTATGGCTACACCTTC
V gene: TRBV19; D gene: NA; clone size: NA; J gene: TRBJ1-2; CDR3 protein: CAATTEPDNYGYTF; CDR3 DNA: TGTGCCGCTACCACAGAGCCTGATAACTATGGCTACACCTTC
V gene: TRBV20-1; D gene: NA; clone size: once; J gene: TRBJ2-1; CDR3 protein: CSARAGNEQFF; CDR3 DNA: TGCAGTGCTAGGGCGGGCAATGAGCAGTTCTTC
V gene: TRBV11-2; D gene: NA; clone size: once; J gene: TRBJ1-1; CDR3 protein: CASSLVGDTEAFF; CDR3 DNA: TGTGCCAGCAGCTTAGTGGGAGACACTGAAGCTTTCTTT
V gene: TRBV19; D gene: TRBD1; clone size: NA; J gene: TRBJ1-1; CDR3 protein: CASSMSWQGAVSPTEAFF; CDR3 DNA: TGTGCCAGTAGTATGTCATGGCAGGGGGCAGTCTCGCCCACTGAAGCTTTCTTT
V gene: TRBV18; D gene: NA; clone size: NA; J gene: TRBJ2-7; CDR3 protein: CASSPLNGPYEQYF; CDR3 DNA: TGTGCCAGCTCACCACTTAACGGACCCTACGAGCAGTACTTC
V gene: TRBV5-5; D gene: NA; clone size: NA; J gene: TRBJ2-5; CDR3 protein: CASSLQGRSEETQYF; CDR3 DNA: TGTGCCAGCAGCTTACAGGGAAGATCGGAGGAGACCCAGTACTTC
V gene: TRBV27; D gene: NA; clone size: NA; J gene: TRBJ1-1; CDR3 protein: CASSPTVNTEAFF; CDR3 DNA: TGTGCCAGCAGTCCAACAGTGAACACTGAAGCTTTCTTT
V gene: TRBV25-1; D gene: NA; clone size: NA; J gene: TRBJ2-6; CDR3 protein: CASSEVVVSSGANVLTF; CDR3 DNA: TGTGCCAGCAGTGAAGTTGTCGTAAGCTCTGGGGCCAACGTCCTGACTTTC
V gene: TRBV29-1; D gene: NA; clone size: NA; J gene: TRBJ2-7; CDR3 protein: CSVTAGFWEQYF; CDR3 DNA: TGCAGCGTTACAGCGGGCTTTTGGGAGCAGTACTTC
V gene: TRBV6-4; D gene: NA; clone size: NA; J gene: TRBJ2-3; CDR3 protein: CASSDVPGSSTDTQYF; CDR3 DNA: TGTGCCAGCAGTGACGTTCCGGGTTCTAGCACAGATACGCAGTATTTT
V gene: TRBV6-6; D gene: NA; clone size: NA; J gene: TRBJ2-7; CDR3 protein: CASSHGLGDEQYF; CDR3 DNA: TGTGCCAGCAGCCACGGCCTTGGGGACGAGCAGTACTTC
V gene: TRBV12-3/TRBV12-4; D gene: TRBD1; clone size: NA; J gene: TRBJ1-2; CDR3 protein: CASSRTGRDGYTF; CDR3 DNA: TGTGCCAGCAGTCGGACAGGGAGGGATGGCTACACCTTC
V gene: TRBV5-1; D gene: NA; clone size: NA; J gene: TRBJ1-5; CDR3 protein: CASSVGGNQPQHF; CDR3 DNA: TGCGCCAGCAGCGTGGGAGGCAATCAGCCCCAGCATTTT
V gene: TRBV9; D gene: TRBD2; clone size: NA; J gene: TRBJ2-1; CDR3 protein: CASSPRLAGDDEQFF; CDR3 DNA: TGTGCCAGCAGCCCCCGACTAGCGGGAGACGATGAGCAGTTCTTC
V gene: TRBV18; D gene: NA; clone size: NA; J gene: TRBJ2-1; CDR3 protein: CASSPYLDSYNEQFF; CDR3 DNA: TGTGCCAGCTCACCATACCTTGACTCCTACAATGAGCAGTTCTTC
V gene: TRBV10-3; D gene: NA; clone size: NA; J gene: TRBJ2-7; CDR3 protein: CAIKAGSYEQYF; CDR3 DNA: TGTGCCATCAAAGCAGGGAGCTACGAGCAGTACTTC
V gene: TRBV30; D gene: TRBD1; clone size: NA; J gene: TRBJ1-5; CDR3 protein: CAWGRDRGNQPQHF; CDR3 DNA: TGTGCCTGGGGCCGGGACAGGGGCAATCAGCCCCAGCATTTT
V gene: TRBV4-1; D gene: NA; clone size: NA; J gene: TRBJ2-1; CDR3 protein: CASSQDVQGWVGEQFF; CDR3 DNA: TGCGCCAGCAGCCAAGACGTTCAGGGGTGGGTCGGTGAGCAGTTCTTC
V gene: TRBV28; D gene: NA; clone size: NA; J gene: TRBJ2-7; CDR3 protein: CASSLRSREQYF; CDR3 DNA: TGTGCCAGCAGTTTGCGGTCGAGGGAGCAGTACTTC
V gene: TRBV29-1; D gene: NA; clone size: NA; J gene: TRBJ1-1; CDR3 protein: CSAYTANTEAFF; CDR3 DNA: TGCAGCGCCTACACAGCGAACACTGAAGCTTTCTTT
V gene: TRBV5-1; D gene: NA; clone size: NA; J gene: TRBJ2-7; CDR3 protein: CASSRNRDQYYEQYF; CDR3 DNA: TGCGCCAGCAGCAGGAACCGGGACCAGTACTACGAGCAGTACTTC
V gene: TRBV5-4; D gene: NA; clone size: NA; J gene: TRBJ1-2; CDR3 protein: CASREDAVVYGYTF; CDR3 DNA: TGTGCCAGCAGAGAGGACGCGGTGGTCTATGGCTACACCTTC
V gene: TRBV4-1; D gene: NA; clone size: NA; J gene: TRBJ2-3; CDR3 protein: CASSQVLSGSSDTQYF; CDR3 DNA: TGCGCCAGCAGCCAAGTTTTGTCAGGGAGCTCAGATACGCAGTATTTT
V gene: TRBV19; D gene: NA; clone size: NA; J gene: TRBJ1-2; CDR3 protein: CASSPLKVYGYTF; CDR3 DNA: TGTGCCAGTAGTCCCTTGAAGGTCTATGGCTACACCTTC
V gene: TRBV28; D gene: NA; clone size: NA; J gene: TRBJ1-2; CDR3 protein: CASSFGGSVDGYTF; CDR3 DNA: TGTGCAAGCAGTTTTGGTGGGTCGGTAGATGGCTACACCTTC
V gene: TRBV11-3; D gene: NA; clone size: NA; J gene: TRBJ2-2; CDR3 protein: CASSASANTGELFF; CDR3 DNA: TGTGCCAGCAGCGCGAGCGCGAACACCGGGGAGCTGTTTTTT
V gene: TRBV29-1; D gene: TRBD2; clone size: NA; J gene: TRBJ2-7; CDR3 protein: CSALREGGYEQYF; CDR3 DNA: TGCAGCGCCCTTAGGGAGGGAGGATACGAGCAGTACTTC
V gene: TRBV27; D gene: TRBD1; clone size: NA; J gene: TRBJ1-1; CDR3 protein: CASSLRTGPRLDTEAFF; CDR3 DNA: TGTGCCAGCAGTTTACGGACAGGCCCCCGGCTGGACACTGAAGCTTTCTTT
V gene: TRBV5-1; D gene: TRBD2; clone size: NA; J gene: TRBJ2-2; CDR3 protein: CASSLASGSGANTGELFF; CDR3 DNA: TGCGCCAGCAGCTTGGCGAGTGGTAGCGGGGCGAACACCGGGGAGCTGTTTTTT
V gene: TRBV6-1; D gene: TRBD1; clone size: NA; J gene: TRBJ1-2; CDR3 protein: CASSEYAGTGSGYTF; CDR3 DNA: TGTGCCAGCAGTGAGTACGCCGGGACAGGGAGTGGCTACACCTTC
V gene: TRBV7-9; D gene: NA; clone size: NA; J gene: TRBJ2-3; CDR3 protein: CASRGGVDTQYF; CDR3 DNA: TGTGCCAGCAGGGGGGGAGTAGATACGCAGTATTTT
V gene: TRBV27; D gene: TRBD2; clone size: NA; J gene: TRBJ2-7; CDR3 protein: CASSPLGAGVYEQYF; CDR3 DNA: TGTGCCAGCAGTCCACTCGGAGCGGGAGTCTACGAGCAGTACTTC
V gene: TRBV20-1; D gene: NA; clone size: NA; J gene: TRBJ2-7; CDR3 protein: CSASRVGAHEQYF; CDR3 DNA: TGCAGTGCTAGTAGGGTAGGGGCGCACGAGCAGTACTTC
V gene: TRBV6-6; D gene: TRBD1; clone size: NA; J gene: TRBJ2-7; CDR3 protein: CASSDRVYEQYF; CDR3 DNA: TGTGCCAGCAGTGACAGGGTCTACGAGCAGTACTTC
V gene: TRBV12-3/TRBV12-4; D gene: NA; clone size: NA; J gene: TRBJ2-7; CDR3 protein: CASSLPHHEQYF; CDR3 DNA: TGTGCCAGCAGTTTACCCCACCACGAGCAGTACTTC
V gene: TRBV27; D gene: TRBD1; clone size: NA; J gene: TRBJ2-2; CDR3 protein: CASRLINRGSGELFF; CDR3 DNA: TGTGCCAGCAGATTGATTAACAGGGGTTCCGGGGAGCTGTTTTTT
V gene: TRBV5-1; D gene: NA; clone size: NA; J gene: TRBJ1-3; CDR3 protein: CASSLGELRGGNTIYF; CDR3 DNA: TGCGCCAGCAGCTTGGGCGAGCTACGGGGTGGAAACACCATATATTTT
V gene: TRBV12-3/TRBV12-4; D gene: TRBD1; clone size: NA; J gene: TRBJ1-5; CDR3 protein: CASSLGDRLDF; CDR3 DNA: TGTGCCAGCAGTTTAGGGGACAGGCTAGATTTT
V gene: TRBV3-1/TRBV3-2; D gene: NA; clone size: NA; J gene: TRBJ2-3; CDR3 protein: CASSQSPVWDTQYF; CDR3 DNA: TGTGCCAGCAGCCAGTCCCCTGTCTGGGATACGCAGTATTTT